What follows is one T cell receptor (beta chain) and its context. Libraries were prepared by immunoSEQ multiplex PCR; TCRdb keeps only in-frame clonotypes and omits some of them. The sample gives 35,000 to 40,000 clones, about a third of which show up once; around 10% is in the top ten. The sample is drawn from a study of PD-L1 blockade in urothelial cancer. Germline lookup yields CDR1 KGHSH and CDR2 LQKENI. Trimming shortened V by 3 bases and J by 3 bases, and 17 bases separated the two germline ends. The CDR3 totals 16 residues. The clonotype originates from a man in his fifties or sixties with urothelial cancer. The sequencing here drew on tumor tissue, taken before atezolizumab (anti-PD-L1) treatment. The V call is TRBV18, the J call TRBJ1-2, with TRBD1 as a possible D gene (6 bases). The chain's CDR3 is CASSPRTGGADYGYTF. The DNA of the CDR3 is TGTGCCAGCTCACCTCGGACGGGGGGCGCCGACTATGGCTACACCTTC.